The 11 T cell receptor beta chains below come from one sample, sequenced in a study of blood T cell repertoires in COVID-19. Measured with immunoSEQ multiplex PCR; TCRdb has only the in-frame clones, and not every one. This table holds about 320,000 clones, about nine tenths found once. Source material: PBMCs or T cells enriched from blood (not recorded which). The source of these receptors is a woman younger than 30 who had recovered from COVID-19.

This clone was seen only a few times. The V call is TRBV20-1, the J call TRBJ2-7; 9 bases align to TRBD2. This CDR3 has 15 amino acids. Germline lookup yields CDR1 DFQATT and CDR2 SNEGSKA (reference sequence). The J segment lost 0 bases and the V segment lost 3 bases, leaving 6 bases of the junction unmatched. The CDR3 nucleotides read TGCAGTGCTAGTTCTAGCGGGGCTAGCTCCTACGAGCAGTACTTC. It encodes CSASSSGASSYEQYF.

The genes are TRBV7-3 and TRBJ1-1, with TRBD1 matching 7 bases. The CDR3 covers 16 residues. V lost 4 bases and J lost 4; bases outside the gene matches: 12. The germline CDR1 and CDR2 sequences are SGHTA and FQGTGA. In DNA, the CDR3 is TGTGCCAGCAGCTCGGGACAGCCGACTGGTGTCACTGAAGCTTTCTTT. Protein product: CASSSGQPTGVTEAFF.

The sample holds one count of this clone. This chain links TRBV6-1 with TRBJ1-2; weak D call: TRBD1 (6 bases). V lost 0 bases and J 3 bases, leaving 14 bases between the germline ends. The CDR3 length is 16 residues. Per the germline V gene, CDR1 is MNHNS and CDR2 is SASEGT. CDR3 region: CASSEAAGVGYYGYTF. CDR3 DNA: TGTGCCAGCAGTGAAGCAGCAGGGGTCGGGTACTATGGCTACACCTTC.

This chain uses TRBV19 with TRBJ1-5; D perhaps matches TRBD1 (5 bases). Deletions cut 5 bases from V and 5 bases from J, with 10 bases between. The germline V gene encodes CDR1 LNHDA and CDR2 SQIVND (reference sequence). This CDR3 is built from 13 residues. The chain's CDR3 is CASSVDRYQPQHF. As DNA, the CDR3 is TGTGCCAGTAGTGTCGACAGATATCAGCCCCAGCATTTT.

This clone was detected only once. This chain uses TRBV3-1 (or the pseudogene TRBV3-2) with TRBJ2-1; D possibly corresponds to TRBD1 (6 bases). This CDR3 is built from 17 residues. V was pared by 5 bases and J by 7 bases, with 24 bases between. Germline V gives CDR1 LGHDT, CDR2 YNNKEL (reference sequence). CDR3 nucleotides: TGTGCCAGCAGCTTTTCAACCCTCCGACCAAGGGGGAATGAGCAGTTCTTC. It yields the protein CASSFSTLRPRGNEQFF.

The chain combines TRBV19 with TRBJ2-3; TRBD2 is a possible D gene (6 bases). V was clipped by 4 bases and J by 1 base, with 15 bases between them. Germline V gene lookup returns CDR1 LNHDA and CDR2 SQIVND (reference sequence). CDR3 length: 16 amino acids. CDR3 sequence reads: CASSSRDSRGTDTQYF. The CDR3 nucleotides are TGTGCCAGTAGTAGCCGGGACTCAAGGGGCACAGATACGCAGTATTTT.

The gene calls are TRBV29-1 and TRBJ2-1; TRBD1 aligns across 10 bases. The V and J ends lost 3 bases and 4 bases, in that order; junction bases with no gene match: 9. CDR3 length equals 16 residues. Looked up from germline, CDR1 is SQVTM and CDR2 is ANQGSEA. In nucleotides, the CDR3 is TGCAGCGTTGAGGGCCGACAGGGGGCGCCTTACAATGAGCAGTTCTTC. Amino acids: CSVEGRQGAPYNEQFF.

The gene calls are TRBV27 and TRBJ1-2; a weak D match, TRBD1 (6 bases). CDR3 size: 13 residues. V lost 3 bases, J lost 4 bases, and 9 bases lay in between. Germline CDR1 MNHEY, CDR2 SMNVEV (reference sequence). CDR3 region: CASSFTGLYGYTF. CDR3 DNA sequence: TGTGCCAGCAGTTTTACAGGGCTCTATGGCTACACCTTC.

The chain uses TRBV3-1 (or the pseudogene TRBV3-2) and TRBJ1-2; no clear D. The CDR3 spans 14 residues. Trimming stripped 1 base from V and 8 bases from J, with 14 bases between. CDR1 is LGHDT, CDR2 YNNKEL, per germline (reference sequence). CDR3 nucleotide sequence: TGTGCCAGCAGCCAAGTTAGCCCCCCTGGGGGCTACACCTTC. Amino acid sequence: CASSQVSPPGGYTF.

The rearrangement uses TRBV7-8 and TRBJ2-2; perhaps TRBD2 as D (6 bases). From germline, CDR1 is SGHVS and CDR2 FQNEAQ. The CDR3 totals 14 residues. Trimming shortened V by 5 bases and J by 4 bases, and 11 bases separated the two germline ends. The CDR3 region is CASSPAGGTGELFF. The CDR3 bases are TGTGCCAGCAGCCCCGCCGGGGGCACCGGGGAGCTGTTTTTT. The variable domain in full, completed from reference TRBV7-8 and TRBJ2-2, reads GAGVSQSPRYKVAKRGQDVALRCDPISGHVSLFWYQQALGQGPEFLTYFQNEAQLDKSGLPSDRFFAERPEGSVSTLKIQRTQQEDSAVYLCASSPAGGTGELFFGEGSRLTVL.

This rearrangement joins TRBV9 to TRBJ1-6; D perhaps matches TRBD1 (5 bases). Germline-derived CDR1 and CDR2 are SGDLS and YYNGEE. The CDR3 has 14 amino acids. The V gene lost 0 bases and the J gene lost 8 bases, with 9 bases spanning the gap. Here the CDR3 reads CASSVAARDSPLHF. CDR3 nucleotide sequence: TGTGCCAGCAGCGTAGCCGCCAGGGATTCACCCCTCCACTTT.